Given below is one T cell receptor (beta chain) in context. The data were obtained in a study of blood T cell repertoires in COVID-19. Study-level background: T cells, B-cell-depleted T cells, or PBMCs supplied cDNA or gDNA.

Profiled with immunoSEQ multiplex PCR; TCRdb holds only in-frame clones, not every one. The sample lists about 200,000 clones, 84% occurring once. CDR1 is SEHNR, CDR2 FQNEAQ, per germline (reference sequence). This CDR3 region has 15 residues. V was cut by 1 base and J by 9 bases, with 16 bases left in between. Sequencing was done on a sample of peripheral blood. The V and J genes are TRBV7-9 and TRBJ2-1; a possible D gene is TRBD2 (5 bases). The source of this sequence is a man in his fifties with active or convalescent COVID-19. The CDR3 DNA reads TGTGCCAGCAGCTTAGTACCGAGGGTGTCAGGTGAGCAGTTCTTC. Amino acids: CASSLVPRVSGEQFF.